This T cell receptor beta chain derives from a study of T cell repertoires in cytomegalovirus infection. Study summary: Matching HLA type, along with CMV infection, was indicated by public TCR beta signatures. Study-level results: HLA-C-restricted CMV clonotypes gave the most frequent clonotype in two of eight donors. CMV carriers with the relevant HLA were identified by cumulative public TCR beta family frequency.

V was trimmed by 0 bases and J by 1 base, leaving 16 bases between them. This CDR3 spans 18 amino acids. Germline V gene data show CDR1 as MNHEY and CDR2 as SVGAGI. Worth noting for this clonotype: Its specificity is not known.

TCRdb passed the reads through MiXCR, listing each CDR3 protein once. The repertoire holds some 700,000 distinct CDR3 sequences, with about 40% as singletons. This rearrangement joins TRBV6-5 to TRBJ1-5; D gene unclear. The TCR was taken from a human donor in good health (CMV status not recorded). Some clones in this sample may be carry-over from other donors' samples. Source material: PBMCs. The CDR3 coding sequence is TGTGCCAGCAGTTACTCGACCCCTTCTCGATTGAGCAATCAGCCCCAGCATTTT. Translating gives CASSYSTPSRLSNQPQHF.